The 10 T cell receptor beta chains in this list originate from one sample, sequenced in a study of T cell responses to AZD1222 COVID-19 vaccine. The repertoire was sequenced with immunoSEQ multiplex PCR; TCRdb's copy has only in-frame clones and lacks some. In the table there are more than 150,000 clones, approximately 94% of which are singletons. Material: peripheral blood, obtained 28 days after the second AZD1222 dose. The receptors shown here come from an adult who received the AZD1222 COVID-19 vaccine.

The chain has TRBV7-6 and TRBJ1-1; 9 bases match TRBD1. Germline trimming cut 5 bases from V and 6 bases from J; bases unmatched to any gene: 13. The CDR3 is 16 residues long. The V gene's germline CDR1 is SGHVS and CDR2 FNYEAQ. Written as DNA, the CDR3 is TGTGCCAGCAGCCCCGCTACCAGACAGGGGGGTTCTGAAGCTTTCTTT. As protein: CASSPATRQGGSEAFF.

V usage is TRBV14 and J usage is TRBJ2-1, with a possible D match to TRBD1 (7 bases). The germline V gene has CDR1 SGHDN and CDR2 FVKESK. The CDR3 is made up of 15 amino acids. Trimming took off 0 bases at V and 6 bases at J, with 12 bases between the two ends. The CDR3 region is CASSQEAGQINEQFF. The CDR3 DNA sequence: TGTGCCAGCAGCCAAGAGGCGGGACAGATCAATGAGCAGTTCTTC.

This chain connects TRBV28 to TRBJ2-1; a weak D match, TRBD1 (5 bases). The CDR3 contains 14 residues. The V and J ends lost 3 bases and 4 bases respectively, with 10 bases between them. CDR1 MDHEN and CDR2 SYDVKM come from the germline V gene. This CDR3 is CASSFQGAYNEQFF. The CDR3 DNA sequence: TGTGCCAGCAGTTTTCAGGGTGCTTACAATGAGCAGTTCTTC. The whole variable domain, remainder taken from reference TRBV28 and TRBJ2-1, is DVKVTQSSRYLVKRTGEKVFLECVQDMDHENMFWYRQDPGLGLRLIYFSYDVKMKEKGDIPEGYSVSREKKERFSLILESASTNQTSMYLCASSFQGAYNEQFFGPGTRLTVL.

The chain combines TRBV7-8 with TRBJ1-1, with TRBD1 matching over 7 bases. Germline CDR1 SGHVS, CDR2 FQNEAQ. V lost 1 base and J lost 3; bases outside the gene matches: 5. This CDR3 spans 15 amino acids. CDR3 nucleotides: TGTGCCAGCAGCTTAGGGAGGGGGCGAGACACTGAAGCTTTCTTT. This codes for CASSLGRGRDTEAFF.

In this sample, this clone turned up once. This rearrangement joins TRBV5-6 to TRBJ2-5, with 16 bases aligning to TRBD2. Germline V CDR1 and CDR2: SGHDT, YYEEEE. V gave up 3 bases and J gave up 4 bases; unmatched junction bases: 9. The CDR3 consists of 18 residues. In DNA form, the CDR3 reads TGTGCCAGCAGCTCCTACGGGACTAGCGGGAGGGCCAGAGAGACCCAGTACTTC. Translated: CASSSYGTSGRARETQYF.

V and J are TRBV3-1 (or the pseudogene TRBV3-2) and TRBJ1-2; D gene ambiguous. Germline V gene sequence: CDR1 LGHDT, CDR2 YNNKEL (reference sequence). The CDR3 length is 14 residues. Trimming left V 1 base short and J 7 bases short, with 13 bases between. The CDR3 DNA is TGTGCCAGCAGCCAAGGCCCCCTTCTAGCTGGCTACACCTTC. Protein sequence: CASSQGPLLAGYTF.

This chain connects TRBV27 to TRBJ1-1, with 9 bases aligning to TRBD1. After removal of 4 bases from V and 5 bases from J, the junction contained 11 bases not matched to a gene. Germline values: CDR1 MNHEY, CDR2 SMNVEV (reference sequence). The CDR3 extends over 16 amino acids. The CDR3 DNA reads TGTGCCAGCAGTTCTGGACAGGGGAGGGGGTATACTGAAGCTTTCTTT. It specifies CASSSGQGRGYTEAFF.

The V call is TRBV7-9, the J call TRBJ1-2, with TRBD1 matching 11 bases. Germline loops: CDR1 SEHNR, CDR2 FQNEAQ (reference sequence). This CDR3 comprises 16 residues. Trimming removed 4 bases from V and 8 bases from J; junction bases left unmatched: 12. The CDR3 spells CASSSQTIGTGGGYTF. The CDR3 DNA is TGTGCCAGCAGCTCTCAGACCATAGGGACAGGGGGAGGCTACACCTTC.

The chain recombines TRBV28 with TRBJ1-1, with TRBD1 as a possible D gene (6 bases). CDR1 MDHEN and CDR2 SYDVKM come from the germline V gene. The CDR3 runs 14 residues. Deletions cut 7 bases from V and 5 bases from J, with 17 bases between. DNA for the CDR3: TGTGCCAGCACCAGTCAGGGGCGGGGTACTGAAGCTTTCTTT. Its translation: CASTSQGRGTEAFF. Full variable domain (outside the CDR3, taken from reference TRBV28 and TRBJ1-1): DVKVTQSSRYLVKRTGEKVFLECVQDMDHENMFWYRQDPGLGLRLIYFSYDVKMKEKGDIPEGYSVSREKKERFSLILESASTNQTSMYLCASTSQGRGTEAFFGQGTRLTVV.

The sample holds a few counts of this clone. This chain joins TRBV7-6 and TRBJ1-6; D not certain. Germline CDR1 SGHVS, CDR2 FNYEAQ. Trimming took off 4 bases at V and 9 bases at J, with 10 bases between the two ends. The length of the CDR3 is 13 residues. The CDR3 DNA reads as TGTGCCAGCAGCTGGGTCGAGGGTTCACCCCTCCACTTT. Translation: CASSWVEGSPLHF.